This section outlines one TCR beta chain sequence together with its context. Its target is unknown. The sample comes from a study of Graves' ophthalmopathy and Graves' hyperthyroidism. Study conclusions and caveats: Most expanded clonotypes from thyroid (those above 0.001 frequency) were also found in blood. It was with 70.59% sensitivity and roughly 75% specificity that the model predicted ophthalmopathy progression.

CDR1 is GTSNPN, CDR2 SVGIG, per germline (reference sequence). The CDR3 is 13 residues long. V gave up 4 bases and J gave up 3 bases; unmatched junction bases: 2. Ophthalmopathy-affected donors exhibited moderate-to-severe activity, CAS ≥3, NOSPECS ≥4, and duration under 3 months. Diagnoses were established from clinical symptoms, serum thyroxine, TRAb, thyroid ultrasound and orbital computed tomography. Amplifying from RNA transcripts, the study obtained TCR beta CDR3 regions. RT-PCR in the first round used HTBI primers; a second-round multiplex PCR followed. TCRdb re-analysed the multiplex PCR reads in MiXCR, keeping a single row per CDR3 protein. The repertoire holds about 160,000 distinct CDR3 sequences, with 39% as singletons.

The specimen sequenced was peripheral blood. The TCR comes from a man aged 30 to 39 with Graves' ophthalmopathy. This chain uses TRBV30 with TRBJ2-7; TRBD2 matches at 11 bases. CDR3 sequence (DNA): TGTGCCTGGACTAGCGGGGGGAACTACGAGCAGTACTTC. As protein: CAWTSGGNYEQYF.